The 6 T cell receptor beta chains below come from one sample, sequenced in a study of CD8 T cells in Susac syndrome. Random hexamers primed reverse transcription of roughly 0.45 to 1 ug RNA. MiXCR, applied by TCRdb to the immunoSEQ multiplex PCR reads, yields one record per CDR3 protein. The table lists roughly 150,000 distinct CDR3 sequences, 94% of them singletons. Source material: CD8+ T cells from PBMCs. The receptors come from a human donor with multiple sclerosis.

The chain links TRBV14 to TRBJ2-7; D might be TRBD1 (6 bases). Between the trimmed V and J ends, which lost 0 bases and 0 bases, there was a span of 15 bases. The CDR3 is made up of 17 amino acids. CDR1 SGHDN and CDR2 FVKESK come from the germline V gene. The CDR3 DNA reads TGTGCCAGCAGCCAAGATGGTAGGGGGTTAAGCTCCTACGAGCAGTACTTC. Protein product: CASSQDGRGLSSYEQYF.

The genes are TRBV29-1 and TRBJ2-1, with a weak D call TRBD2 (5 bases). V was pared by 3 bases and J by 7 bases, with 13 bases between. Germline lookup yields CDR1 SQVTM and CDR2 ANQGSEA. This CDR3 comprises 13 residues. CDR3 DNA: TGCAGCGTTGAGGTTAGCGTGCAAAATGAGCAGTTCTTC. Translating it yields CSVEVSVQNEQFF.

This sequence joins TRBV20-1 and TRBJ2-7; D gene unclear. Germline lookup yields CDR1 DFQATT and CDR2 SNEGSKA (reference sequence). The ends were cut back, 3 bases at V and 7 bases at J, with 19 bases in the middle. The CDR3 extends over 14 amino acids. The CDR3 DNA reads TGCAGTGCTAGGGCCCCAGCCGTTGTATATGAGCAGTACTTC. Its protein is CSARAPAVVYEQYF.

The chain carries TRBV3-1 and TRBJ2-5; TRBD2 aligns across 13 bases. The V gene's germline CDR1 is LGHDT and CDR2 YNNKEL (reference sequence). This CDR3 region has 19 residues. The junction had 9 bases not matched to a gene; V was cut back by 0 bases and J by 2 bases. The CDR3 DNA sequence: TGTGCCAGCAGCCAAGAAGGCTTGGGACTAGCGGGGTTACAAGAGACCCAGTACTTC. Its protein product is CASSQEGLGLAGLQETQYF.

The CDR3 here is CASMGLGRLQYF. CDR3 DNA sequence: TGTGCCAGTATGGGGCTAGGGCGTCTTCAGTACTTC. This chain uses TRBV19 with TRBJ2-4; tentatively, D is TRBD1 (5 bases). Trimming took 7 bases from V and 11 from J, leaving 15 bases between them. The CDR3 consists of 12 residues. The germline V gene encodes CDR1 LNHDA and CDR2 SQIVND (reference sequence).

This clonotype was seen once. The chain uses TRBV7-9 and TRBJ1-6, with D tentatively TRBD1 (5 bases). Trimming removed 1 base from V and 9 bases from J, with 13 bases in between. Per germline, CDR1 SEHNR and CDR2 FQNEAQ (reference sequence). This CDR3 has 15 amino acids. CDR3 sequence reads: CASSLVRAGGSPLHF. The CDR3 bases are TGTGCCAGCAGCTTAGTGCGAGCCGGGGGTTCACCCCTCCACTTT.